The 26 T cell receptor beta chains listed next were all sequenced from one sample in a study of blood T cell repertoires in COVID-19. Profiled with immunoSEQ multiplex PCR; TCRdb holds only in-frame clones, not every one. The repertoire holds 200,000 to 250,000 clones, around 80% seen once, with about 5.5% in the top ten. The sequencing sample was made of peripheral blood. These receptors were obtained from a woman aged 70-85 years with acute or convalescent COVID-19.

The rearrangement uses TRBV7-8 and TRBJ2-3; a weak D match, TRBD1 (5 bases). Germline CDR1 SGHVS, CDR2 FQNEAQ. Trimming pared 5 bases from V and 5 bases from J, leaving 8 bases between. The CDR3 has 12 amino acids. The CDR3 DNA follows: TGTGCCAGCAGCCCAAGGGGAGATACGCAGTATTTT. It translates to CASSPRGDTQYF.

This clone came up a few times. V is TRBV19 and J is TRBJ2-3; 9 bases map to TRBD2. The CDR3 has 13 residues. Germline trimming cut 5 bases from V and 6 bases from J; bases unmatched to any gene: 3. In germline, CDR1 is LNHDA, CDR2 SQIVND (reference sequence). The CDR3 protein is CASSPGLADTQYF. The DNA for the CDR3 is TGTGCCAGTAGTCCTGGACTAGCGGATACGCAGTATTTT.

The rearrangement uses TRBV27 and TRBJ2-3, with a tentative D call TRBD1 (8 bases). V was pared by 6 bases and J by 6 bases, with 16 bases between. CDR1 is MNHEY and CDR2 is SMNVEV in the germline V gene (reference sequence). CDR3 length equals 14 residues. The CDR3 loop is CASRNRGGRDTQYF. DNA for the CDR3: TGTGCCAGCAGAAACAGGGGGGGGAGGGATACGCAGTATTTT.

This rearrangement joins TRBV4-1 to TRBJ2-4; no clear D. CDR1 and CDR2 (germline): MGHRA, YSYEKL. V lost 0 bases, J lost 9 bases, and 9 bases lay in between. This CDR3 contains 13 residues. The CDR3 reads CASSQDKTGIQYF. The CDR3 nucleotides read TGCGCCAGCAGCCAAGACAAGACTGGCATTCAGTACTTC.

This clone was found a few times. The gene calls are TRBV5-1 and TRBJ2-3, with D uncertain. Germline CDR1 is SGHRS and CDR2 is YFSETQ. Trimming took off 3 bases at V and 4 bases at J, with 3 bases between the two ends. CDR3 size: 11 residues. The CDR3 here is CASSSSDTQYF. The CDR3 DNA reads TGCGCCAGCAGCTCCTCAGATACGCAGTATTTT. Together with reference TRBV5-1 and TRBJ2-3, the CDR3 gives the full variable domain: KAGVTQTPRYLIKTRGQQVTLSCSPISGHRSVSWYQQTPGQGLQFLFEYFSETQRNKGNFPGRFSGRQFSNSRSEMNVSTLELGDSALYLCASSSSDTQYFGPGTRLTVL.

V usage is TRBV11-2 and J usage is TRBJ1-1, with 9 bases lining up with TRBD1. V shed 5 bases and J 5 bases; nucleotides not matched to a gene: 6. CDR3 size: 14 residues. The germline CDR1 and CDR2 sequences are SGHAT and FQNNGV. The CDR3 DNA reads TGTGCCAGCAGCCCGACAGGGGGGAAAACTGAAGCTTTCTTT. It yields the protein CASSPTGGKTEAFF.

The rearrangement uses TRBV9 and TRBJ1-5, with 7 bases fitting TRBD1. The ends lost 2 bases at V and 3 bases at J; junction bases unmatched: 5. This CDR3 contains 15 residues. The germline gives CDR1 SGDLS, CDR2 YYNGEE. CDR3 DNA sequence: TGTGCCAGCAGCGTTCTAGGGGGCTTCAATCAGCCCCAGCATTTT. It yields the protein CASSVLGGFNQPQHF.

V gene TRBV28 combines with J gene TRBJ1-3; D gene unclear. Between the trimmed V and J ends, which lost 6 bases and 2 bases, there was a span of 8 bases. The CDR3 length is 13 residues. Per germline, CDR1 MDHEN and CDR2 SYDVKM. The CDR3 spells CASSRDTGNTIYF. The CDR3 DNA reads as TGTGCCAGCAGCCGAGATACTGGAAACACCATATATTTT.

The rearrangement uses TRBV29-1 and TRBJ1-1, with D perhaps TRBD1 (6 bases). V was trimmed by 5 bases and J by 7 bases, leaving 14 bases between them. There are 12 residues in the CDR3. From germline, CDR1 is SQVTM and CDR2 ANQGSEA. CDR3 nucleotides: TGCAGCGTTCGGACAGATTTGATTGAAGCTTTCTTT. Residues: CSVRTDLIEAFF. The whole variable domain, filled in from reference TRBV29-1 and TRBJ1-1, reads SAVISQKPSRDICQRGTSLTIQCQVDSQVTMMFWYRQQPGQSLTLIATANQGSEATYESGFVIDKFPISRPNLTFSTLTVSNMSPEDSSIYLCSVRTDLIEAFFGQGTRLTVV.

The CDR3 region has the DNA TGTGCCAGCAGCCTCACTAGCGGTATAACAGATACGCAGTATTTT. Encoded protein: CASSLTSGITDTQYF. The chain links TRBV7-7 to TRBJ2-3; 8 bases map to TRBD2. CDR1 is SSHAT, CDR2 FNYEAQ, per germline (reference sequence). Unmatched junction bases numbered 7, after V lost 5 bases and J lost 3 bases. The CDR3 has 15 amino acids.

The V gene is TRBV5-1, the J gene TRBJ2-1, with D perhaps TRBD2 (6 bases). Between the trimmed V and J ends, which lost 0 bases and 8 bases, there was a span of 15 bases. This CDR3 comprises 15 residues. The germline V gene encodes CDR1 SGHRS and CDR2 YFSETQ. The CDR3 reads CASSLEIGGGDEQFF. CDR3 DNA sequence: TGCGCCAGCAGCTTGGAGATCGGCGGAGGGGATGAGCAGTTCTTC.

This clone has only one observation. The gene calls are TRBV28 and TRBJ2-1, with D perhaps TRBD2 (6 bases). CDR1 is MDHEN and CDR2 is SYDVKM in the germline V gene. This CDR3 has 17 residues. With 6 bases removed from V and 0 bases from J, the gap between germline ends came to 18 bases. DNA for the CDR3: TGTGCCAGCAGCCGGGATCGTAGCGGCAGCTCCTACAATGAGCAGTTCTTC. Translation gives CASSRDRSGSSYNEQFF.

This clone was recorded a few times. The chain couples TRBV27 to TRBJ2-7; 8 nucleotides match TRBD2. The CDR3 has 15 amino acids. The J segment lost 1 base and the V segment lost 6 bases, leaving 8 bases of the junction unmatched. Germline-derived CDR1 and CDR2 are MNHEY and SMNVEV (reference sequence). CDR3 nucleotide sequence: TGTGCCAGCAGCAGGGCCGGGACTAGATCCTACGAGCAGTACTTC. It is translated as CASSRAGTRSYEQYF.

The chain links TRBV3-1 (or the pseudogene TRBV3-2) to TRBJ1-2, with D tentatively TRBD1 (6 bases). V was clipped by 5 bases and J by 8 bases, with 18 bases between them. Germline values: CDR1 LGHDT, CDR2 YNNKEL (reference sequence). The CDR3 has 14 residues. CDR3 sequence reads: CASSLSGGAHGYTF. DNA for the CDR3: TGTGCCAGCAGCTTAAGTGGGGGGGCCCACGGCTACACCTTC.

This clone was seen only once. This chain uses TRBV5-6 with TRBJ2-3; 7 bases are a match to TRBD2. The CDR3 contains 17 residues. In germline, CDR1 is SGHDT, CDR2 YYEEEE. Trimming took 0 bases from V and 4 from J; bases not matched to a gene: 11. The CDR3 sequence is CASSLGSWRETPDTQYF. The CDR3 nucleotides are TGTGCCAGCAGCTTGGGGAGCTGGCGGGAGACTCCAGATACGCAGTATTTT.

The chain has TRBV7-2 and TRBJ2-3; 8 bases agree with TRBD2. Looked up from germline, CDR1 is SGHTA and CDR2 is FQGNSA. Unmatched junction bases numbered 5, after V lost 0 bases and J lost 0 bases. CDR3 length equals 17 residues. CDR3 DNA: TGTGCCAGCAGCTTAGCTAGGGCTAGCGGGAGCACAGATACGCAGTATTTT. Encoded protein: CASSLARASGSTDTQYF.

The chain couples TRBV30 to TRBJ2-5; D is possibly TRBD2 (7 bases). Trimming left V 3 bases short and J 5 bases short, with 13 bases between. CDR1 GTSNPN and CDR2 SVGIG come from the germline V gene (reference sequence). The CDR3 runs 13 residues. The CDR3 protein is CAWSTGGVETQYF. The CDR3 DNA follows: TGTGCCTGGAGCACGGGGGGCGTCGAGACCCAGTACTTC. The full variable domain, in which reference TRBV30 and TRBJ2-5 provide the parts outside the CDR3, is SQTIHQWPATLVQPVGSPLSLECTVEGTSNPNLYWYRQAAGRGLQLLFYSVGIGQISSEVPQNLSASRPQDRQFILSSKKLLLSDSGFYLCAWSTGGVETQYFGPGTRLLVL.

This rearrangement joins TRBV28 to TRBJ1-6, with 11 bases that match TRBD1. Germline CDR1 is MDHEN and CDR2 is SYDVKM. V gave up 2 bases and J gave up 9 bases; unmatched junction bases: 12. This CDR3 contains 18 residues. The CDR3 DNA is TGTGCCAGCAGTTTAGTAGGGAGATTCGGGACAGGGGGTTCACCCCTCCACTTT. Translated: CASSLVGRFGTGGSPLHF.

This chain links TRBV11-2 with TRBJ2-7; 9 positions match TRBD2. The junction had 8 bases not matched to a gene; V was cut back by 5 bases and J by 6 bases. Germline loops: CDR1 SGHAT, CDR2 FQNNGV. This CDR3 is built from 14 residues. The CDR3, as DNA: TGTGCCAGCAGCCATCTAGCGGGAAGGCGCGAGCAGTACTTC. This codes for CASSHLAGRREQYF.

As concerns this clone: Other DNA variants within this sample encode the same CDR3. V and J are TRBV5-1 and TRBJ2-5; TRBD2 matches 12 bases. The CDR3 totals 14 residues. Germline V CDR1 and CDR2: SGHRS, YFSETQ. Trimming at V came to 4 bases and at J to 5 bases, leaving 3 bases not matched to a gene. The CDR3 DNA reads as TGCGCCAGCAGCACCGGGACTAGCGGGGAGACCCAGTACTTC. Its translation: CASSTGTSGETQYF. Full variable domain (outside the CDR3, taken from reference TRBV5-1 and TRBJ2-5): KAGVTQTPRYLIKTRGQQVTLSCSPISGHRSVSWYQQTPGQGLQFLFEYFSETQRNKGNFPGRFSGRQFSNSRSEMNVSTLELGDSALYLCASSTGTSGETQYFGPGTRLLVL.

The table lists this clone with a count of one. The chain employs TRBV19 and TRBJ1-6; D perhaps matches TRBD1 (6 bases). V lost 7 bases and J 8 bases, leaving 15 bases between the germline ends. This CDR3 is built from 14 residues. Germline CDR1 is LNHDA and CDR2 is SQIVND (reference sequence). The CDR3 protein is CASTPTGDYSPLHF. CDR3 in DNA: TGTGCCAGTACTCCGACAGGCGACTATTCACCCCTCCACTTT.

Here the CDR3 DNA reads TGCGCCAGCAGCCCCGATGGTAGCGGACTCTACGAGCAGTACTTC. Amino acid sequence: CASSPDGSGLYEQYF. The genes are TRBV5-1 and TRBJ2-7, with a weak D call TRBD2 (6 bases). This CDR3 comprises 15 residues. V was pared by 4 bases and J by 3 bases, with 17 bases between. Germline values: CDR1 SGHRS, CDR2 YFSETQ.

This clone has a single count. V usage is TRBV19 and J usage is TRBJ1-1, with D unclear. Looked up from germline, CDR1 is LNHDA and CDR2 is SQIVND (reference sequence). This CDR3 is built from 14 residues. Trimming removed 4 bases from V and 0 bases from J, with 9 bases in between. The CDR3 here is CASSKAVMNTEAFF. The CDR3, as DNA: TGTGCCAGTAGTAAGGCGGTAATGAACACTGAAGCTTTCTTT.

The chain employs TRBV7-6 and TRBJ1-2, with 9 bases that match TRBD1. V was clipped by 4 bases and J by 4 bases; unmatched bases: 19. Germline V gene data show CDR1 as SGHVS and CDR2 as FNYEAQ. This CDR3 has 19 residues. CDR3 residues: CASSSPRGTGPLTSYGYTF. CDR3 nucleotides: TGTGCCAGCAGCTCCCCACGTGGGACAGGGCCCCTAACTAGCTATGGCTACACCTTC.

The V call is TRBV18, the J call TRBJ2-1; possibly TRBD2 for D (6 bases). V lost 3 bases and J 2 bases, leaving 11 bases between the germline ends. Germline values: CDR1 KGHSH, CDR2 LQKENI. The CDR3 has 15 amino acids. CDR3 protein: CASSPLADPYNEQFF. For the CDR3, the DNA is TGTGCCAGCTCACCTTTAGCGGACCCCTACAATGAGCAGTTCTTC.

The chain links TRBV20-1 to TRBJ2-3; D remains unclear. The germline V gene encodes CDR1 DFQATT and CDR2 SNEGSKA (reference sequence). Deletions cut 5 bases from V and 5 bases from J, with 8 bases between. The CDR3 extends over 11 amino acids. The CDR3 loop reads CSALPGDTQYF. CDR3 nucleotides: TGCAGTGCTCTCCCGGGAGATACGCAGTATTTT.